This T cell receptor (beta chain) was sequenced for a study of blood T cell repertoires in COVID-19. Study in general: Material from acute and convalescent COVID-19 was sourced from the United States, Italy and Spain. T cells, B-cell-depleted T cells, or PBMCs supplied cDNA or gDNA.

Source study methods: Amplification of reference gene primers provided the estimated nucleated cell counts. Measured with immunoSEQ multiplex PCR; TCRdb has only the in-frame clones, and not every one. V, J and clone size are taken as reported in that table, and D and trimming were inferred from the DNA itself. The sample contains around 310,000 clones, 88% of which appear only once. This CDR3 region has 14 residues. The germline gives CDR1 SGHRS, CDR2 YFSETQ. Deletions cut 2 bases from V and 6 bases from J, with 14 bases between. Sequencing was carried out using peripheral blood. The source is a woman in her fifties or sixties with active or convalescent COVID-19. V usage is TRBV5-1 and J usage is TRBJ1-2; no clear D gene. CDR3 nucleotide sequence: TGCGCCAGCAGCTTAAACATTGCTCGTGATGGCTACACCTTC. This codes for CASSLNIARDGYTF.